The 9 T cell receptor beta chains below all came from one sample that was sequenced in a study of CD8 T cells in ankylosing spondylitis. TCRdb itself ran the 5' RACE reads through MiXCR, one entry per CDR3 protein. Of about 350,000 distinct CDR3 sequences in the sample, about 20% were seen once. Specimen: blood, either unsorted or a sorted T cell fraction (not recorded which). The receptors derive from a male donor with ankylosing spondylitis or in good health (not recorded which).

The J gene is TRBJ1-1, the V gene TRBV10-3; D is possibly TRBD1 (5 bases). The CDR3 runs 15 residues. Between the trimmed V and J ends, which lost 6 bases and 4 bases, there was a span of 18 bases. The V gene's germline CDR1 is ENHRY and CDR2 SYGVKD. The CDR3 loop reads CAIRRAREVGTEAFF. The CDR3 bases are TGTGCCATCAGAAGGGCCAGGGAAGTAGGCACTGAAGCTTTCTTT.

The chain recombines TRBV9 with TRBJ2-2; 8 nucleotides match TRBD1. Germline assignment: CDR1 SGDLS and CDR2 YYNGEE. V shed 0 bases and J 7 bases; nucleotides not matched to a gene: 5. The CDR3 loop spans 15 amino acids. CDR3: CASSVGQGLGGELFF. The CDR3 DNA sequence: TGTGCCAGCAGCGTAGGACAGGGGTTAGGCGGGGAGCTGTTTTTT.

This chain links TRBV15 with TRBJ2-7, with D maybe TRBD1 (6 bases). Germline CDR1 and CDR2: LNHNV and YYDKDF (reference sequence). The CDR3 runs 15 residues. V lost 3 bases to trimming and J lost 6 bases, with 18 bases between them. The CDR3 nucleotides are TGTGCCACCAGCAGCCACAGGGTTCCCCCCCTCGAGCAGTACTTC. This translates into CATSSHRVPPLEQYF.

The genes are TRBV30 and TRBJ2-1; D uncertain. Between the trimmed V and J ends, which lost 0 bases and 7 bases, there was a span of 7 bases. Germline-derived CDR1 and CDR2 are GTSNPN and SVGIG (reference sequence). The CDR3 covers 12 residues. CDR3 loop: CAWSVLVNEQFF. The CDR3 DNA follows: TGTGCCTGGAGTGTATTAGTAAATGAGCAGTTCTTC.

CDR3: CASSYLSRAVMIEPDTQYF. The CDR3 nucleotides are TGTGCCAGCAGTTACCTCAGCAGGGCCGTCATGATTGAGCCAGATACGCAGTATTTT. This chain uses TRBV6-5 with TRBJ2-3, with TRBD1 as a possible D gene (5 bases). V was pared by 2 bases and J by 4 bases, with 25 bases between. Germline V gene data show CDR1 as MNHEY and CDR2 as SVGAGI. The CDR3 sequence is 19 residues long.

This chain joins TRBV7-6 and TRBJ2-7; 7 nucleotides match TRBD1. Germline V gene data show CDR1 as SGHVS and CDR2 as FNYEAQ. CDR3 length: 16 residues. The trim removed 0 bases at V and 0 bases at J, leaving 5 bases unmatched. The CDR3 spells CASSLAWGQSSYEQYF. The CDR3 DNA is TGTGCCAGCAGCTTAGCGTGGGGACAGTCCTCCTACGAGCAGTACTTC.

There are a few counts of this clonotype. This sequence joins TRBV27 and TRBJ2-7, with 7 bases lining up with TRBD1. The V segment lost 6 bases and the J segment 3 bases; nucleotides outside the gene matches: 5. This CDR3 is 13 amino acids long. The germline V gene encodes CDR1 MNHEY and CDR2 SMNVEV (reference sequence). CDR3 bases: TGTGCCAGCAGAAACAGGGGCCGCTACGAGCAGTACTTC. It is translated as CASRNRGRYEQYF.

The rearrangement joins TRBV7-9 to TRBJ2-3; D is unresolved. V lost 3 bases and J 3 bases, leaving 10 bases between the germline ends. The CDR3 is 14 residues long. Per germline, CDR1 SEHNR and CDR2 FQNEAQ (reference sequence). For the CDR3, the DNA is TGTGCCAGCAGCTTTTACCCCGAAACAGATACGCAGTATTTT. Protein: CASSFYPETDTQYF.

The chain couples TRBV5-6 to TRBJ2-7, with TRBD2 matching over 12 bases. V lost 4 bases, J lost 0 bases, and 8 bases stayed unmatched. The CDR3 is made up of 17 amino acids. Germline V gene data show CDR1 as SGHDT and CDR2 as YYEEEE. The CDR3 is CASSAGTSGRSSYEQYF. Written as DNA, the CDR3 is TGTGCCAGCAGCGCCGGGACTAGCGGGCGCAGCTCCTACGAGCAGTACTTC.